The 16 T cell receptor beta chains in this list originate from one sample, sequenced in a study of blood T cell repertoires in COVID-19. This table comes from immunoSEQ multiplex PCR, and its TCRdb copy is limited to in-frame clones, with some not included. The sample lists around 220,000 clones, more than 75% occurring once. Sequenced material: peripheral blood. These receptors were obtained from a man aged 35-49 years with active or convalescent COVID-19.

The V gene is TRBV5-1, the J gene TRBJ1-2, with 10 bases identical to TRBD1. Per germline, CDR1 SGHRS and CDR2 YFSETQ. There are 15 residues in the CDR3. V lost 3 bases and J lost 7; bases outside the gene matches: 9. The CDR3 sequence is CASSSSGWDRGGYTF. In nucleotides, the CDR3 is TGCGCCAGCAGCTCCTCCGGATGGGACAGGGGTGGCTACACCTTC.

The rearrangement links TRBV19 to TRBJ1-1, with 7 bases that match TRBD1. V lost 6 bases and J lost 2; bases outside the gene matches: 6. The CDR3 has 14 amino acids. Germline-derived CDR1 and CDR2 are LNHDA and SQIVND (reference sequence). For the CDR3, the DNA is TGTGCCAGTAGGAGAGGACAGGTCAACACTGAAGCTTTCTTT. This gives the protein CASRRGQVNTEAFF. Variable domain in full (rest from reference TRBV19 and TRBJ1-1): DGGITQSPKYLFRKEGQNVTLSCEQNLNHDAMYWYRQDPGQGLRLIYYSQIVNDFQKGDIAEGYSVSREKKESFPLTVTSAQKNPTAFYLCASRRGQVNTEAFFGQGTRLTVV.

The chain links TRBV27 to TRBJ1-1; TRBD1 matches at 7 bases. Trimming took 5 bases from V and 1 from J; bases not matched to a gene: 4. CDR3 size: 14 residues. The germline V gene encodes CDR1 MNHEY and CDR2 SMNVEV (reference sequence). CDR3 nucleotides: TGTGCCAGCAGTGGGGACAGTCGGAACACTGAAGCTTTCTTT. This codes for CASSGDSRNTEAFF.

V usage is TRBV24-1 and J usage is TRBJ2-3, with 9 bases identical to TRBD1. Germline assignment: CDR1 KGHDR and CDR2 SFDVKD. The CDR3 consists of 18 residues. The V and J ends lost 0 bases and 7 bases, in that order; junction bases with no gene match: 13. This CDR3 is CATSDLKQGAALLHTQYF. The CDR3 DNA is TGTGCCACCAGTGATTTGAAACAGGGGGCGGCCCTCCTCCATACGCAGTATTTT.

The V and J genes are TRBV19 and TRBJ1-2; TRBD1 matches 7 bases. Germline V gives CDR1 LNHDA, CDR2 SQIVND (reference sequence). The CDR3 runs to 16 residues. The ends lost 4 bases at V and 3 bases at J; junction bases unmatched: 11. This CDR3 reads CASSTLTGEAYYGYTF. The CDR3 nucleotides read TGTGCCAGTAGTACACTAACAGGGGAGGCTTACTATGGCTACACCTTC.

This clone was observed a few times. The V call is TRBV19, the J call TRBJ1-2; D may be TRBD1 (6 bases). V gave up 3 bases and J gave up 4 bases, with 15 bases separating them. The CDR3 totals 15 residues. Germline V gene sequence: CDR1 LNHDA, CDR2 SQIVND (reference sequence). The CDR3 nucleotides are TGTGCCAGTAGTATGGGACAAAGGGACCCCTATGGCTACACCTTC. It is translated as CASSMGQRDPYGYTF. Drawing the rest from reference TRBV19 and TRBJ1-2, the complete variable domain is DGGITQSPKYLFRKEGQNVTLSCEQNLNHDAMYWYRQDPGQGLRLIYYSQIVNDFQKGDIAEGYSVSREKKESFPLTVTSAQKNPTAFYLCASSMGQRDPYGYTFGSGTRLTVV.

The chain combines TRBV7-2 with TRBJ2-5; D perhaps matches TRBD2 (6 bases). Looked up from germline, CDR1 is SGHTA and CDR2 is FQGNSA. The V end was cut by 5 bases, the J end by 4 bases, with 14 bases between. The CDR3 totals 14 residues. CDR3 in DNA: TGTGCCAGCAGCCCAAACATGGGAGGAGAGACCCAGTACTTC. This gives the protein CASSPNMGGETQYF.

The chain recombines TRBV19 with TRBJ1-1; D ambiguous. The CDR3 sequence is 18 residues long. In germline, CDR1 is LNHDA, CDR2 SQIVND (reference sequence). V shed 0 bases and J shed 5 bases, with 22 bases lying between them. The CDR3 reads CASSIDPPSRRVWTEAFF. In nucleotides, the CDR3 is TGTGCCAGTAGTATAGATCCGCCTTCCAGGCGGGTGTGGACTGAAGCTTTCTTT.

This clone appeared a few times. This chain links TRBV18 with TRBJ2-2; no definite D call. The V gene's germline CDR1 is KGHSH and CDR2 LQKENI. The V end was cut by 6 bases, the J end by 5 bases, with 16 bases between. The CDR3 is 15 amino acids. The CDR3 sequence: CASSYRVSWTGELFF. CDR3 DNA: TGTGCCAGCTCCTACCGGGTATCATGGACCGGGGAGCTGTTTTTT.

Concerning this clone itself: This sample includes further DNA sequences coding for the same CDR3. The rearrangement joins TRBV2 to TRBJ1-5, with 11 bases matching TRBD1. The length of the CDR3 is 14 residues. Germline CDR1 reads SNHLY; CDR2 reads FYNNEI. V was clipped by 6 bases and J by 6 bases; unmatched bases: 4. Written as DNA, the CDR3 is TGTGCCAGCAGCGGACAGGGGGCAGGTCAGCCCCAGCATTTT. It specifies CASSGQGAGQPQHF.

The chain links TRBV6-4 to TRBJ1-2, with TRBD1 identical over 8 bases. Per germline, CDR1 MRHNA and CDR2 SNTAGT. The CDR3 totals 14 residues. J was trimmed by 3 bases and V by 6 bases; bases with no gene match: 6. Here the CDR3 DNA reads TGTGCCAGCAGCAGGACAGGGACCGACTATGGCTACACCTTC. Translating gives CASSRTGTDYGYTF.

The chain links TRBV6-4 to TRBJ2-1; no clear D. Trimming took off 4 bases at V and 3 bases at J, with 13 bases between the two ends. Germline assignment: CDR1 MRHNA and CDR2 SNTAGT. The CDR3 is made up of 15 amino acids. CDR3 amino acids: CASSAELGHYNEQFF. DNA for the CDR3: TGTGCCAGCAGTGCGGAGTTGGGTCACTACAATGAGCAGTTCTTC.

This clone was found once. The V call is TRBV7-9, the J call TRBJ2-1; unclear D gene. CDR1 is SEHNR and CDR2 is FQNEAQ in the germline V gene (reference sequence). V gave up 5 bases and J gave up 2 bases, with 7 bases separating them. This CDR3 is built from 13 residues. The CDR3 loop is CASSLSPYNEQFF. The CDR3 nucleotides are TGTGCCAGCAGCCTGAGCCCCTACAATGAGCAGTTCTTC. Variable domain in full (rest from reference TRBV7-9 and TRBJ2-1): DTGVSQNPRHKITKRGQNVTFRCDPISEHNRLYWYRQTLGQGPEFLTYFQNEAQLEKSRLLSDRFSAERPKGSFSTLEIQRTEQGDSAMYLCASSLSPYNEQFFGPGTRLTVL.

Here the CDR3 reads CASSSRRDRVVGELFF. The CDR3 DNA sequence: TGTGCCAGCAGCTCTCGGCGGGACAGGGTCGTCGGGGAGCTGTTTTTT. The chain links TRBV11-2 to TRBJ2-2; 9 bases agree with TRBD1. The trim removed 4 bases at V and 7 bases at J, leaving 10 bases unmatched. Per germline, CDR1 SGHAT and CDR2 FQNNGV. CDR3 length: 16 residues.

V is TRBV5-1 and J is TRBJ1-1, with TRBD1 identical over 8 bases. Looked up from germline, CDR1 is SGHRS and CDR2 is YFSETQ. After removal of 3 bases from V and 7 bases from J, the junction contained 14 bases not matched to a gene. This CDR3 is 16 amino acids long. The CDR3 is CASSWSGQGHIGEAFF. The CDR3 coding sequence is TGCGCCAGCAGCTGGTCTGGACAGGGCCATATTGGTGAAGCTTTCTTT.

The chain has TRBV5-5 and TRBJ1-6; D uncertain. Germline CDR1 SGHKS, CDR2 YYEKEE (reference sequence). Trimming stripped 4 bases from V and 6 bases from J, with 14 bases between. The CDR3 covers 15 residues. The CDR3: CASSLNRFGNSPLHF. CDR3 in DNA: TGTGCCAGCAGCCTTAACCGGTTCGGTAATTCACCCCTCCACTTT.